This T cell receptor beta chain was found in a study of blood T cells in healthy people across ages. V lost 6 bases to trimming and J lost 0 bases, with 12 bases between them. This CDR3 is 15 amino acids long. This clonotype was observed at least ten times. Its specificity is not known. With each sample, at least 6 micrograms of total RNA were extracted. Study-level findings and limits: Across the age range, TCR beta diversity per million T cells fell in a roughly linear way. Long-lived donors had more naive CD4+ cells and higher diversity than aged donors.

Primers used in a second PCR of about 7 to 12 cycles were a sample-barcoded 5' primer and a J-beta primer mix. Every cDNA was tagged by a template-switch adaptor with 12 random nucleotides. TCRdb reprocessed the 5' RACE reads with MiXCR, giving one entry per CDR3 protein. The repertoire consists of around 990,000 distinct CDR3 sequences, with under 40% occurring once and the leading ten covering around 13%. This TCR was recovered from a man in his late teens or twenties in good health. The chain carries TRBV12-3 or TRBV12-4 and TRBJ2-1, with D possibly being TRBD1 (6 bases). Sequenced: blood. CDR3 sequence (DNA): TGTGCCAGCAGAGATACAGGGAGCTCCTACAATGAGCAGTTCTTC. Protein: CASRDTGSSYNEQFF.